One and the same sample provided the 12 T cell receptor beta chains below, sequenced in a study of OX40 agonist ivuxolimab in advanced cancers. Produced via immunoSEQ multiplex PCR; TCRdb's table is partial and in-frame only. The table has 50,000 to 65,000 clones, over 75% seen once. This material consisted of CD4+ or CD8+ T cells sorted from blood, taken in a trial of the OX40 agonist ivuxolimab. The source is an adult with an advanced solid tumor such as melanoma, head and neck, liver or kidney cancer.

This clone is a singleton in its sample. The chain combines TRBV7-2 with TRBJ2-5; 8 nucleotides align to TRBD2. The V gene end was trimmed by 3 bases and the J gene end by 2 bases; junction bases not matched to a gene: 8. CDR1 SGHTA and CDR2 FQGNSA come from the germline V gene. This CDR3 is built from 16 residues. The CDR3 DNA is TGTGCCAGCAGCTTGGCGTTGGCGGGGGGACAAGAGACCCAGTACTTC. Its protein is CASSLALAGGQETQYF.

As DNA, the CDR3 is TGTGCCAGCAGTTTTGGAAGAAGCGGGGGGACCGGGGAGCTGTTTTTT. Its protein is CASSFGRSGGTGELFF. The rearrangement joins TRBV6-5 to TRBJ2-2, with 9 nucleotides matching TRBD2. The CDR3 runs to 16 residues. CDR1 MNHEY and CDR2 SVGAGI come from the germline V gene. V shed 4 bases, J shed 5 bases, and the junction held 8 bases outside the gene matches.

V gene TRBV12-5 combines with J gene TRBJ1-1; no reliable D call. There are 15 residues in the CDR3. From germline, CDR1 is LGHNT and CDR2 FRNRAP. Trimming pared 0 bases from V and 5 bases from J, leaving 13 bases between. CDR3 region: CASGLVIGRGTEAFF. CDR3 nucleotide sequence: TGTGCTAGTGGTTTGGTTATCGGAAGAGGTACTGAAGCTTTCTTT. Looking up the rest from reference TRBV12-5 and TRBJ1-1 gives the full variable domain: DARVTQTPRHKVTEMGQEVTMRCQPILGHNTVFWYRQTMMQGLELLAYFRNRAPLDDSGMPKDRFSAEMPDATLATLKIQPSEPRDSAVYFCASGLVIGRGTEAFFGQGTRLTVV.

The chain couples TRBV30 to TRBJ1-2; D ambiguous. This CDR3 region has 12 residues. In germline, CDR1 is GTSNPN, CDR2 SVGIG (reference sequence). Trimming cost V 3 bases and J 3 bases, with 8 bases left between them. The CDR3 nucleotides read TGTGCCTGGAGGAGTATCGACTATGGCTACACCTTC. Translated, it gives CAWRSIDYGYTF.

This CDR3 is CAWSRAISYNEQFF. DNA for the CDR3: TGTGCCTGGAGTAGAGCCATCTCCTACAATGAGCAGTTCTTC. The rearrangement uses TRBV30 and TRBJ2-1, with D unclear. V lost 2 bases and J 0 bases, leaving 8 bases between the germline ends. This CDR3 is 14 amino acids long. Germline CDR1 reads GTSNPN; CDR2 reads SVGIG (reference sequence).

This clone was observed a handful of times. The chain carries TRBV10-1 and TRBJ2-7, with TRBD2 matching 14 bases. J was trimmed by 5 bases and V by 6 bases; bases with no gene match: 18. This CDR3 has 19 amino acids. CDR1 and CDR2 (germline): WNHNN, SYGVQD (reference sequence). The CDR3 loop is CASRVYPSTSGGETDEQYF. The DNA for the CDR3 is TGCGCCAGCAGAGTGTACCCCTCGACTAGCGGGGGGGAAACTGACGAGCAGTACTTC.

V is TRBV6-1 and J is TRBJ1-2, with D possibly matching TRBD1 (5 bases). The CDR3 length is 13 residues. The V gene's germline CDR1 is MNHNS and CDR2 SASEGT. V lost 6 bases to trimming and J lost 7 bases, with 15 bases between them. Written as DNA, the CDR3 is TGTGCCAGCAGGACCGTCGGGGCCGGTGGCTACACCTTC. This translates into CASRTVGAGGYTF.

In its sample, this clone was seen once. The gene calls are TRBV29-1 and TRBJ2-6; TRBD1 matches 10 bases. In germline, CDR1 is SQVTM, CDR2 ANQGSEA. V trimming: 7 bases; J trimming: 2 bases; junction bases outside the gene matches: 8. The CDR3 has 16 residues. The chain's CDR3 is CSAVDRGSPGANVLTF. CDR3 DNA: TGCAGCGCCGTGGACAGGGGGAGCCCTGGGGCCAACGTCCTGACTTTC.

In its sample, this clone was seen once. V is TRBV7-9 and J is TRBJ2-7, with 8 bases identical to TRBD1. Germline loops: CDR1 SEHNR, CDR2 FQNEAQ (reference sequence). The ends lost 5 bases at V and 6 bases at J; junction bases unmatched: 9. The length of the CDR3 is 14 residues. The CDR3 DNA follows: TGTGCCAGCAGCGTTCCGTTCAGGGGGCCCGAGCAGTACTTC. It translates to CASSVPFRGPEQYF.

The CDR3, as DNA: TGTGCCAGTAGTATTGGAGGTAGGCAGCCCCAGCATTTT. Translated: CASSIGGRQPQHF. V and J are TRBV19 and TRBJ1-5; unclear D gene. This CDR3 has 13 residues. V was clipped by 3 bases and J by 7 bases, with 10 bases between them. The germline gives CDR1 LNHDA, CDR2 SQIVND (reference sequence).

The chain has TRBV27 and TRBJ2-7; D is possibly TRBD1 (5 bases). V was trimmed by 1 base and J by 0 bases, leaving 19 bases between them. Germline CDR1 is MNHEY and CDR2 is SMNVEV (reference sequence). The CDR3 is 18 residues long. CDR3 nucleotides: TGTGCCAGCAGTTTATTCATTCCCAAGGGGTGGAACTCCTACGAGCAGTACTTC. Its translation is CASSLFIPKGWNSYEQYF.

The genes are TRBV6-1 and TRBJ2-3; 8 nucleotides match TRBD2. CDR1 MNHNS and CDR2 SASEGT come from the germline V gene. J gave up 0 bases and V 2 bases, and 4 bases lay outside the gene matches. This CDR3 comprises 16 residues. CDR3 DNA sequence: TGTGCCAGCAGTGAAATTGCTAGCGGGAGCACAGATACGCAGTATTTT. Translated: CASSEIASGSTDTQYF.